This TCR beta chain was identified during a study of blood T cell repertoires in COVID-19. Study at large: Samples of COVID-19 (acute and convalescent) were obtained from the United States, Italy and Spain. T cells, B-cell-depleted T cells, or PBMCs supplied cDNA or gDNA.

Trimming removed 5 bases from V and 8 bases from J, with 9 bases in between. CDR3 length: 11 residues. Authors' processing steps: Cell counts per sample came from amplifying reference gene primers. TCRdb keeps only in-frame clones here, not all; method: immunoSEQ multiplex PCR. That table is the source of V, J and clone size, and D and trimming were worked out from the DNA. The top ten clones hold 15% to 18% of a sample with about 84,000 clones, 80% to 90% of them seen once. Sequencing was done on a sample of peripheral blood. The sequence was collected from a woman aged 80 or over with acute or convalescent COVID-19. V is TRBV12-3 or TRBV12-4 and J is TRBJ1-2; D is undetermined. The CDR3 DNA reads TGTGCCAGCAGTGGCGGATACGGCTACACCTTC. It yields the protein CASSGGYGYTF.